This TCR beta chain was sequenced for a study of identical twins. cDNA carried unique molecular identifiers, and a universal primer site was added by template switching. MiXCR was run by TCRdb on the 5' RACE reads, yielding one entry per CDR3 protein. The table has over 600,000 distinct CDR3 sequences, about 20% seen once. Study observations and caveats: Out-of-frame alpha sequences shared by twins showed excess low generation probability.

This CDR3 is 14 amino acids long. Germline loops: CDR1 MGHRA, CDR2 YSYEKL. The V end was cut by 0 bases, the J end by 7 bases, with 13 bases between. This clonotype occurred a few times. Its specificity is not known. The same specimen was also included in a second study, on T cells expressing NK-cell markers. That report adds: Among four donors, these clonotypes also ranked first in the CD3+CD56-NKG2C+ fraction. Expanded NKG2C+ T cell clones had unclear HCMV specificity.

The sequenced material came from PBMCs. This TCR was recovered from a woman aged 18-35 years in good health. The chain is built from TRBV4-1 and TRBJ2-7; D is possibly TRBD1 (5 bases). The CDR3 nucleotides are TGCGCCAGCAGCCAAGATGTGGCAGGGAAAGAGCAGTACTTC. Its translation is CASSQDVAGKEQYF.